The rows below give T cell receptor beta chains drawn from one sample of a study of Graves' ophthalmopathy and Graves' hyperthyroidism. A single record per CDR3 protein comes from TCRdb applying MiXCR to the multiplex PCR reads. The sample holds fewer than 350,000 distinct CDR3 sequences; about 17% are singletons and the top ten take approximately 13%. Sequencing input: peripheral blood. The receptors originated from an adult man with Graves' ophthalmopathy. Each CDR3 is given with its conserved first and last residue. Each record gives: CDR3 protein, CDR3 DNA, D gene, J gene, V gene, clone size. A D gene is named only where the DNA matches it firmly. Clone size is not always given. Where it is, it says once, few, many or a class for expanded clones.

CDR3aa: CASSLFSPQGDGYTF
CDR3nt: TGTGCCAGCAGTTTATTTTCCCCCCAAGGCGATGGCTACACCTTC
d_gene: -
j_gene: TRBJ1-2
v_gene: TRBV27
abundance: -

CDR3aa: CASTRGDFNYGYTF
CDR3nt: TGTGCCAGCACAAGAGGAGATTTTAACTATGGCTACACCTTC
d_gene: -
j_gene: TRBJ1-2
v_gene: TRBV28
abundance: -

CDR3aa: CAWSTSSSPLHF
CDR3nt: TGTGCCTGGAGTACCTCAAGTTCACCCCTCCACTTT
d_gene: -
j_gene: TRBJ1-6
v_gene: TRBV30
abundance: many

CDR3aa: CASSPRSDVVRSQHF
CDR3nt: TGTGCCAGTAGTCCCCGATCAGACGTCGTACGGTCCCAGCATTTT
d_gene: -
j_gene: TRBJ1-5
v_gene: TRBV19
abundance: many

CDR3aa: CASTLGGMNTEAFF
CDR3nt: TGTGCCAGCACCCTAGGGGGGATGAACACTGAAGCTTTCTTT
d_gene: -
j_gene: TRBJ1-1
v_gene: TRBV28
abundance: many

CDR3aa: CASSYGVGRETQYF
CDR3nt: TGTGCCAGCAGTTACGGCGTTGGGCGGGAGACCCAGTACTTC
d_gene: -
j_gene: TRBJ2-5
v_gene: TRBV6-5
abundance: many

CDR3aa: CSVRTGRVYEQYF
CDR3nt: TGCAGCGTTAGGACAGGGAGGGTGTACGAGCAGTACTTC
d_gene: -
j_gene: TRBJ2-7
v_gene: TRBV29-1
abundance: many

CDR3aa: CASTLSGRRETQYF
CDR3nt: TGTGCCAGCACTCTTAGCGGGAGGAGGGAGACCCAGTACTTC
d_gene: TRBD2
j_gene: TRBJ2-5
v_gene: TRBV6-1
abundance: -

CDR3aa: CASSPGQTPGTGELFF
CDR3nt: TGTGCCAGCAGTCCCGGGCAGACCCCCGGCACCGGGGAGCTGTTTTTT
d_gene: -
j_gene: TRBJ2-2
v_gene: TRBV6-5
abundance: many

CDR3aa: CASSLPGMVTEAFF
CDR3nt: TGTGCCAGCAGCTTACCAGGGATGGTCACTGAAGCTTTCTTT
d_gene: -
j_gene: TRBJ1-1
v_gene: TRBV7-9
abundance: many

CDR3aa: CASIKQPGQGYYEQYF
CDR3nt: TGTGCCAGCATCAAACAACCTGGACAGGGTTACTACGAGCAGTACTTC
d_gene: TRBD1
j_gene: TRBJ2-7
v_gene: TRBV6-5
abundance: many

CDR3aa: CASSFQGRVTGELFF
CDR3nt: TGTGCCAGCAGCTTCCAGGGGCGGGTCACCGGGGAGCTGTTTTTT
d_gene: -
j_gene: TRBJ2-2
v_gene: TRBV5-6
abundance: many

CDR3aa: CASSLRTGGAGYTF
CDR3nt: TGCGCCAGCAGCTTGAGGACAGGGGGCGCAGGCTACACCTTC
d_gene: TRBD1
j_gene: TRBJ1-2
v_gene: TRBV5-1
abundance: many

CDR3aa: CASSYSLSGQDRVGEQFF
CDR3nt: TGTGCCAGCAGTTACAGTTTATCCGGCCAGGACAGGGTTGGCGAGCAGTTCTTC
d_gene: TRBD1
j_gene: TRBJ2-1
v_gene: TRBV6-2/TRBV6-3
abundance: -

CDR3aa: CATSDWSSEETQYF
CDR3nt: TGTGCCACTTCGGACTGGAGTAGCGAGGAGACCCAGTACTTC
d_gene: -
j_gene: TRBJ2-5
v_gene: TRBV24-1
abundance: many

CDR3aa: CASSEYIMGGTENNTEAFF
CDR3nt: TGTGCCAGCAGTGAATATATTATGGGAGGGACAGAAAACAACACTGAAGCTTTCTTT
d_gene: TRBD1
j_gene: TRBJ1-1
v_gene: TRBV25-1
abundance: many

CDR3aa: CASIKQGYGSTGERIAQHF
CDR3nt: TGTGCCAGCATCAAACAGGGATATGGTTCAACCGGGGAGCGAATAGCCCAGCATTTT
d_gene: -
j_gene: TRBJ1-5
v_gene: TRBV6-2/TRBV6-3
abundance: once

CDR3aa: CASTVLQISNQPQHF
CDR3nt: TGTGCCAGCACGGTTCTCCAGATTAGCAATCAGCCCCAGCATTTT
d_gene: -
j_gene: TRBJ1-5
v_gene: TRBV6-1
abundance: many

CDR3aa: CASQDRGRQGYTF
CDR3nt: TGTGCCAGCCAGGACAGGGGGCGTCAAGGCTACACCTTC
d_gene: TRBD1
j_gene: TRBJ1-2
v_gene: TRBV19
abundance: -

CDR3aa: CAWSLGGGIVTEAFF
CDR3nt: TGTGCCTGGAGTCTGGGAGGGGGCATAGTCACTGAAGCTTTCTTT
d_gene: TRBD1
j_gene: TRBJ1-1
v_gene: TRBV30
abundance: many

CDR3aa: CASSVKGASQPQHF
CDR3nt: TGTGCCAGCTCGGTAAAGGGGGCTAGTCAGCCCCAGCATTTT
d_gene: TRBD1
j_gene: TRBJ1-5
v_gene: TRBV18
abundance: many

CDR3aa: CSVGGPRELFF
CDR3nt: TGCAGCGTTGGAGGTCCCAGGGAGCTGTTTTTT
d_gene: -
j_gene: TRBJ2-2
v_gene: TRBV29-1
abundance: many

CDR3aa: CASTSRETQYF
CDR3nt: TGTGCCAGCACCTCTAGGGAGACCCAGTACTTC
d_gene: -
j_gene: TRBJ2-5
v_gene: TRBV3-1
abundance: many

CDR3aa: CASSQFTGAGNYGYTF
CDR3nt: TGCGCCAGCAGCCAATTTACAGGCGCCGGTAACTATGGCTACACCTTC
d_gene: -
j_gene: TRBJ1-2
v_gene: TRBV4-1
abundance: many

CDR3aa: CASSQDWGIQETQYF
CDR3nt: TGTGCCAGCAGCCAAGATTGGGGGATACAAGAGACCCAGTACTTC
d_gene: -
j_gene: TRBJ2-5
v_gene: TRBV3-1
abundance: many

CDR3aa: CASSRGQDLDGYTF
CDR3nt: TGTGCCAGCAGCCGAGGACAGGACCTCGATGGCTACACCTTC
d_gene: TRBD1
j_gene: TRBJ1-2
v_gene: TRBV3-1
abundance: -

CDR3aa: CATSRDFGTYNSPLHF
CDR3nt: TGTGCCACCAGCAGAGATTTCGGTACCTATAATTCACCCCTCCACTTT
d_gene: -
j_gene: TRBJ1-6
v_gene: TRBV15
abundance: many

CDR3aa: CASMAAVNYGYTF
CDR3nt: TGTGCCAGCATGGCGGCGGTTAACTATGGCTACACCTTC
d_gene: -
j_gene: TRBJ1-2
v_gene: TRBV12-3/TRBV12-4
abundance: many

CDR3aa: CASSGGDPDNNINEQFF
CDR3nt: TGTGCCAGCAGTGGGGGGGACCCGGACAATAACATCAATGAGCAGTTCTTC
d_gene: -
j_gene: TRBJ2-1
v_gene: TRBV2
abundance: many

CDR3aa: CASSQDYSYEQYF
CDR3nt: TGTGCCAGCAGCCAAGATTACAGTTACGAGCAGTACTTC
d_gene: -
j_gene: TRBJ2-7
v_gene: TRBV3-1
abundance: many

CDR3aa: CSAPGGGDYGYTF
CDR3nt: TGCAGTGCTCCCGGAGGGGGTGACTATGGCTACACCTTC
d_gene: -
j_gene: TRBJ1-2
v_gene: TRBV20-1
abundance: many

CDR3aa: CASSPGTEVNYGYTF
CDR3nt: TGTGCCAGCAGTCCTGGGACGGAGGTTAACTATGGCTACACCTTC
d_gene: -
j_gene: TRBJ1-2
v_gene: TRBV6-1
abundance: many

CDR3aa: CASSFTGPISYEQYF
CDR3nt: TGTGCCAGCAGTTTTACCGGACCGATCTCCTACGAGCAGTACTTC
d_gene: -
j_gene: TRBJ2-7
v_gene: TRBV6-5
abundance: many

CDR3aa: CAWGREKEQYF
CDR3nt: TGTGCCTGGGGACGGGAGAAAGAGCAGTACTTC
d_gene: -
j_gene: TRBJ2-7
v_gene: TRBV30
abundance: many

CDR3aa: CASLSFSTPVYTF
CDR3nt: TGTGCCAGCCTATCCTTCAGCACACCTGTCTACACCTTC
d_gene: -
j_gene: TRBJ1-2
v_gene: TRBV12-3/TRBV12-4
abundance: -

CDR3aa: CASSLRQSAYEQYF
CDR3nt: TGTGCCAGCAGTTTGCGTCAAAGCGCGTACGAGCAGTACTTC
d_gene: -
j_gene: TRBJ2-7
v_gene: TRBV27
abundance: many

CDR3aa: CATSRTTGVNYEQYF
CDR3nt: TGTGCCACCAGCAGAACCACAGGGGTCAACTACGAGCAGTACTTC
d_gene: TRBD1
j_gene: TRBJ2-7
v_gene: TRBV15
abundance: many

CDR3aa: CSANKAGVLGEQYF
CDR3nt: TGCAGTGCCAATAAGGCGGGGGTTTTGGGCGAGCAGTACTTC
d_gene: TRBD2
j_gene: TRBJ2-7
v_gene: TRBV20-1
abundance: many

CDR3aa: CASSRDRDRIYEQYF
CDR3nt: TGCGCCAGCAGCCGGGACCGGGACAGGATCTACGAGCAGTACTTC
d_gene: TRBD1
j_gene: TRBJ2-7
v_gene: TRBV4-3
abundance: -

CDR3aa: CSASGYNQLINYGYTF
CDR3nt: TGCAGTGCTAGCGGTTACAACCAACTGATTAACTATGGCTACACCTTC
d_gene: -
j_gene: TRBJ1-2
v_gene: TRBV20-1
abundance: many

CDR3aa: CASRRGQGETQYF
CDR3nt: TGTGCCAGCAGAAGAGGACAGGGGGAGACCCAGTACTTC
d_gene: TRBD1
j_gene: TRBJ2-5
v_gene: TRBV7-2
abundance: many

CDR3aa: CASSYSRGGGSPLHF
CDR3nt: TGTGCCAGCAGTTACTCGAGAGGGGGCGGGTCACCCCTCCACTTT
d_gene: TRBD1
j_gene: TRBJ1-6
v_gene: TRBV6-5
abundance: -

CDR3aa: CASSLALGGGPSYEQYF
CDR3nt: TGTGCCAGCAGTTTAGCGCTGGGAGGGGGCCCCTCCTACGAGCAGTACTTC
d_gene: -
j_gene: TRBJ2-7
v_gene: TRBV12-3/TRBV12-4
abundance: many

CDR3aa: CASSLDRALRTGELFF
CDR3nt: TGCGCCAGCAGCTTGGACAGGGCCCTTAGGACCGGGGAGCTGTTTTTT
d_gene: -
j_gene: TRBJ2-2
v_gene: TRBV5-1
abundance: many

CDR3aa: CASKWTGRQETQYF
CDR3nt: TGTGCCAGCAAATGGACAGGGAGACAAGAGACCCAGTACTTC
d_gene: TRBD1
j_gene: TRBJ2-5
v_gene: TRBV6-1
abundance: many

CDR3aa: CASSLRSGTYTGELFF
CDR3nt: TGCGCCAGCAGCTTGCGGAGCGGGACCTACACCGGGGAGCTGTTTTTT
d_gene: TRBD2
j_gene: TRBJ2-2
v_gene: TRBV5-1
abundance: many

CDR3aa: CASSPRWVKETQYF
CDR3nt: TGCGCCAGCAGCCCCCGGTGGGTAAAAGAGACCCAGTACTTC
d_gene: -
j_gene: TRBJ2-5
v_gene: TRBV5-1
abundance: many

CDR3aa: CASSLAATGIPYGYTF
CDR3nt: TGTGCCAGCAGCTTAGCCGCGACAGGAATTCCCTATGGCTACACCTTC
d_gene: -
j_gene: TRBJ1-2
v_gene: TRBV7-2
abundance: many

CDR3aa: CASNRDRGRGETQYF
CDR3nt: TGTGCCAGCAATCGGGACAGGGGGCGCGGTGAGACCCAGTACTTC
d_gene: TRBD1
j_gene: TRBJ2-5
v_gene: TRBV28
abundance: many

CDR3aa: CASSTATGLKTQYF
CDR3nt: TGTGCCAGCAGTACCGCTACCGGTTTAAAGACCCAGTACTTC
d_gene: -
j_gene: TRBJ2-5
v_gene: TRBV7-2
abundance: -

CDR3aa: CASSLTDRGVQETQYF
CDR3nt: TGCGCCAGCAGCCTAACGGACAGGGGCGTTCAAGAGACCCAGTACTTC
d_gene: TRBD1
j_gene: TRBJ2-5
v_gene: TRBV4-1
abundance: -

CDR3aa: CASSFSRLANEQYF
CDR3nt: TGTGCCAGCAGCTTCAGTCGGCTAGCGAACGAGCAGTACTTC
d_gene: -
j_gene: TRBJ2-7
v_gene: TRBV11-2
abundance: -

CDR3aa: CSAYRAGRDRGFEQYF
CDR3nt: TGCAGTGCTTATCGAGCCGGACGGGACAGGGGTTTCGAGCAGTACTTC
d_gene: TRBD1
j_gene: TRBJ2-7
v_gene: TRBV20-1
abundance: few

CDR3aa: CASMESRVTEAFF
CDR3nt: TGTGCCAGCATGGAGAGCAGGGTCACTGAAGCTTTCTTT
d_gene: -
j_gene: TRBJ1-1
v_gene: TRBV2
abundance: many

CDR3aa: CASSEAGGRVAETQYF
CDR3nt: TGTGCCAGCAGTGAGGCTGGCGGGAGGGTCGCGGAGACCCAGTACTTC
d_gene: TRBD2
j_gene: TRBJ2-5
v_gene: TRBV6-1
abundance: few